The 2 T cell receptor beta chains below come from one sample, sequenced in a study of blood T cell repertoires in COVID-19. This table comes from immunoSEQ multiplex PCR, and its TCRdb copy is limited to in-frame clones, with some not included. The table lists some 670,000 clones, 90% of them singletons, with over 0.2% in the top ten. Sequenced material: peripheral blood. The receptors were sampled from a woman aged 18-29 years with acute or convalescent COVID-19.

The chain uses TRBV4-2 and TRBJ2-3; D not certain. Trimming stripped 1 base from V and 5 bases from J, with 4 bases between. Germline V gives CDR1 LGHNA, CDR2 YNFKEQ. This CDR3 contains 12 residues. The CDR3 loop is CASSQVVDTQYF. DNA for the CDR3: TGTGCCAGCAGCCAAGTCGTAGATACGCAGTATTTT.

This rearrangement joins TRBV23-1 to TRBJ1-5; D not resolved. TRBV23-1 is noted as an ORF with a role that remains uncertain. Trimming took off 0 bases at V and 3 bases at J, with 9 bases between the two ends. The CDR3 totals 15 residues. The CDR3 protein is CASSQSRLINQPQHF. CDR3 DNA sequence: TGCGCCAGCAGTCAATCGAGGTTAATCAATCAGCCCCAGCATTTT.